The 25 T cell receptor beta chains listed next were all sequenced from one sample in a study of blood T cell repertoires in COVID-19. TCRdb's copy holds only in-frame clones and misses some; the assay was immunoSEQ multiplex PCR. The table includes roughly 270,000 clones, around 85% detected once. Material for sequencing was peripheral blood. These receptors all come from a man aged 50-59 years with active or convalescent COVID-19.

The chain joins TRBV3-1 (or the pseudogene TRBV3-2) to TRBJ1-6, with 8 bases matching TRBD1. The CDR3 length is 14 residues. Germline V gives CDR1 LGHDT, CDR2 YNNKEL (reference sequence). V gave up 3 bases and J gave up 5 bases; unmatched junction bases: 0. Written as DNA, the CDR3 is TGTGCCAGCAGCCAGGGACAGGATAATTCACCCCTCCACTTT. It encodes CASSQGQDNSPLHF.

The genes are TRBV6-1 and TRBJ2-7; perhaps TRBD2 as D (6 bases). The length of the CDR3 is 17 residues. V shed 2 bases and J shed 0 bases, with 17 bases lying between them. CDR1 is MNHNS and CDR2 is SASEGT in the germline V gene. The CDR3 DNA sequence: TGTGCCAGCAGTGAAATTATGGGGGGTTCTTCCTCCTACGAGCAGTACTTC. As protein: CASSEIMGGSSSYEQYF.

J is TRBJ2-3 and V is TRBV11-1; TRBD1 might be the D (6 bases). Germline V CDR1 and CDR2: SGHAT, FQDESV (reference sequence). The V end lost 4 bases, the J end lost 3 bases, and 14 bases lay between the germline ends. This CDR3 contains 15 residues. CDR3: CASSSTGFFTDTQYF. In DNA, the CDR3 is TGTGCCAGCAGCTCCACAGGGTTCTTTACAGATACGCAGTATTTT. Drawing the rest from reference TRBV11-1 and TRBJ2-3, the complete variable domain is EAEVAQSPRYKITEKSQAVAFWCDPISGHATLYWYRQILGQGPELLVQFQDESVVDDSQLPKDRFSAERLKGVDSTLKIQPAELGDSAMYLCASSSTGFFTDTQYFGPGTRLTVL.

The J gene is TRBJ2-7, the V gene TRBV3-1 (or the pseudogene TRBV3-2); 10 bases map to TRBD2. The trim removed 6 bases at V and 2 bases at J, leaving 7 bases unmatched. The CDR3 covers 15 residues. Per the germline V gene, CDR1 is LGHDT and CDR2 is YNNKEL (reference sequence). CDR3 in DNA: TGTGCCAGCAGTGCACTAGCGGGACGCGCCTACGAGCAGTACTTC. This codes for CASSALAGRAYEQYF.

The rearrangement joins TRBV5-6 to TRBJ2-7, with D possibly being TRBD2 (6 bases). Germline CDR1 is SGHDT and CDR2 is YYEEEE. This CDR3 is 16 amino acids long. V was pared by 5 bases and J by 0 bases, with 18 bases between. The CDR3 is CASRRTGTGSSYEQYF. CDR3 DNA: TGTGCCAGCAGGAGGACCGGGACTGGGAGCTCCTACGAGCAGTACTTC.

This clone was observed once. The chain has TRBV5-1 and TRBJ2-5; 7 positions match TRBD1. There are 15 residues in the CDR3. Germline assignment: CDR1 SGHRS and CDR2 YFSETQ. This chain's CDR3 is CAAGSRGLAGETQYF. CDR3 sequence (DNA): TGCGCAGCAGGATCGAGGGGGCTAGCTGGCGAGACCCAGTACTTC.

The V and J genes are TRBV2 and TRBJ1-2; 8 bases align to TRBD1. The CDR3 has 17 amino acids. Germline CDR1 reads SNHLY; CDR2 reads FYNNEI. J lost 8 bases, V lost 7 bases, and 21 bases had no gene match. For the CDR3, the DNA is TGTGCCAGCATGCCTCGCTACGCCGGGACAGGCCCGAGGGGCTACACCTTC. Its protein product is CASMPRYAGTGPRGYTF. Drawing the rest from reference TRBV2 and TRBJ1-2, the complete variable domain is EPEVTQTPSHQVTQMGQEVILRCVPISNHLYFYWYRQILGQKVEFLVSFYNNEISEKSEIFDDQFSVERPDGSNFTLKIRSTKLEDSAMYFCASMPRYAGTGPRGYTFGSGTRLTVV.

The CDR3 nucleotides read TGTGCCAGCAGCTTAGGAACTAGCGGGCTCGAGCAGTACTTC. This translates into CASSLGTSGLEQYF. The V and J genes are TRBV5-6 and TRBJ2-7; 9 nucleotides align to TRBD2. J was trimmed by 6 bases and V by 2 bases; bases with no gene match: 6. This CDR3 region has 14 residues. Germline V CDR1 and CDR2: SGHDT, YYEEEE.

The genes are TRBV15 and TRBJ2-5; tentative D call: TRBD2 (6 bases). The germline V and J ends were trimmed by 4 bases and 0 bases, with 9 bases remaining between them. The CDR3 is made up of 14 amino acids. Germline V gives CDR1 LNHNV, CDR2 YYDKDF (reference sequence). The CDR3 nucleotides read TGTGCCACCAGCATTCGGGACTACCAAGAGACCCAGTACTTC. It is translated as CATSIRDYQETQYF.

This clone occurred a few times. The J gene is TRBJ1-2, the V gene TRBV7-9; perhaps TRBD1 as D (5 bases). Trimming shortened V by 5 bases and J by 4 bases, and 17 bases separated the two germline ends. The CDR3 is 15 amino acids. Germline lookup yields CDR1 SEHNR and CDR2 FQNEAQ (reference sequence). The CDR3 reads CASSPSTREGYGYTF. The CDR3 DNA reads TGTGCCAGCAGCCCCTCTACCAGGGAGGGCTATGGCTACACCTTC.

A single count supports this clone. The CDR3 coding sequence is TGTGCCAGCAGTGAGGGCCAGGGAAGGTCCACCGGGGAGCTGTTTTTT. Amino acid sequence: CASSEGQGRSTGELFF. This sequence joins TRBV2 and TRBJ2-2; D might be TRBD1 (5 bases). This CDR3 comprises 16 residues. Trimming pared 3 bases from V and 4 bases from J, leaving 15 bases between. Looked up from germline, CDR1 is SNHLY and CDR2 is FYNNEI.

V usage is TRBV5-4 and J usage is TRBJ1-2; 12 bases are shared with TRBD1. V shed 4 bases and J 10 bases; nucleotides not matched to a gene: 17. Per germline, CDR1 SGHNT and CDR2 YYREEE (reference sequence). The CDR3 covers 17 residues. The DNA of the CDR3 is TGTGCCAGCAGCCCGGGACAGGGGGCGCGAACTTCCCCCACCTACACCTTC. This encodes CASSPGQGARTSPTYTF.

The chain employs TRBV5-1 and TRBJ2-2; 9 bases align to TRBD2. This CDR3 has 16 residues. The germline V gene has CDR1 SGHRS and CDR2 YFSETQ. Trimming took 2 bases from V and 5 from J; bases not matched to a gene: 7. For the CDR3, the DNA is TGCGCCAGCAGCTTCGGTAGCGGGAGAGTAACCGGGGAGCTGTTTTTT. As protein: CASSFGSGRVTGELFF.

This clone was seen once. CDR3 residues: CASSLDRDYGYTF. CDR3 bases: TGTGCCAGCAGCTTGGACAGAGACTATGGCTACACCTTC. The chain combines TRBV7-9 with TRBJ1-2; tentative D call: TRBD1 (6 bases). This CDR3 comprises 13 residues. Trimming took 3 bases from V and 3 from J, leaving 8 bases between them. Germline V gene data show CDR1 as SEHNR and CDR2 as FQNEAQ (reference sequence). Supplemented by reference TRBV7-9 and TRBJ1-2, the full variable domain reads DTGVSQNPRHKITKRGQNVTFRCDPISEHNRLYWYRQTLGQGPEFLTYFQNEAQLEKSRLLSDRFSAERPKGSFSTLEIQRTEQGDSAMYLCASSLDRDYGYTFGSGTRLTVV.

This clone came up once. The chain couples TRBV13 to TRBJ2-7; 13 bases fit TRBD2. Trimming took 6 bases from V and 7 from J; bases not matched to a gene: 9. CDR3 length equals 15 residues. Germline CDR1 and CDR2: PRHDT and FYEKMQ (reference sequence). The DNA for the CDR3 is TGTGCCAGCAGTCCTACCCAACTAGCGGGAGGGGAGCAGTACTTC. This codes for CASSPTQLAGGEQYF.

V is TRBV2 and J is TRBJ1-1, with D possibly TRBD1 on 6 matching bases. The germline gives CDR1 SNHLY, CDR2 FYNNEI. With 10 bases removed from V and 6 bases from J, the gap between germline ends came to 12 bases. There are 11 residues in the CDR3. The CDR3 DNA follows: TGTGCCAACTACAGGGTCCCTGAAGCTTTCTTT. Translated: CANYRVPEAFF.

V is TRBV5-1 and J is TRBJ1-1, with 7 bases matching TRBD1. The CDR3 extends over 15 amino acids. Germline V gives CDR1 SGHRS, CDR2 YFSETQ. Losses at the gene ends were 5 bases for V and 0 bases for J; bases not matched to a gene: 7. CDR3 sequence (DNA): TGCGCCAGCAGTTCGGGACAGATAATGAACACTGAAGCTTTCTTT. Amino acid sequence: CASSSGQIMNTEAFF.

CDR3 nucleotide sequence: TGTGCCACCGGAGGACCCTCCTACAATGAGCAGTTCTTC. This sequence encodes CATGGPSYNEQFF. The chain employs TRBV24-1 and TRBJ2-1; perhaps TRBD2 as D (5 bases). The CDR3 extends over 13 amino acids. Trimming took off 9 bases at V and 0 bases at J, with 8 bases between the two ends. The germline CDR1 and CDR2 sequences are KGHDR and SFDVKD.

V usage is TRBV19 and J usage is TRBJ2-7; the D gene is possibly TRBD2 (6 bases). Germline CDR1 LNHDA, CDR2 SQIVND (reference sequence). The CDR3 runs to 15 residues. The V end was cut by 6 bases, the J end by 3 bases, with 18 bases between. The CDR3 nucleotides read TGTGCCAGTAGCCTCGGGGGATGGGGGTTCTACGAGCAGTACTTC. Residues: CASSLGGWGFYEQYF.

CDR3 residues: CASSQEGTPVGEQYF. The CDR3 coding sequence is TGTGCCAGCAGCCAAGAGGGGACTCCCGTCGGGGAGCAGTACTTC. The rearrangement joins TRBV3-1 (or the pseudogene TRBV3-2) to TRBJ2-7; D possibly corresponds to TRBD2 (6 bases). The length of the CDR3 is 15 residues. V was trimmed by 0 bases and J by 7 bases, leaving 16 bases between them. Germline lookup yields CDR1 LGHDT and CDR2 YNNKEL (reference sequence).

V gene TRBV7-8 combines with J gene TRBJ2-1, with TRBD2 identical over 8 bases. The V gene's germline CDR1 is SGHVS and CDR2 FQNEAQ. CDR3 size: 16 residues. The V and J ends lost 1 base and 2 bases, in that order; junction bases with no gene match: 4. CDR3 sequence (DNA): TGTGCCAGCAGCTTAGGAGCGGGAGCAACCTACAATGAGCAGTTCTTC. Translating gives CASSLGAGATYNEQFF.

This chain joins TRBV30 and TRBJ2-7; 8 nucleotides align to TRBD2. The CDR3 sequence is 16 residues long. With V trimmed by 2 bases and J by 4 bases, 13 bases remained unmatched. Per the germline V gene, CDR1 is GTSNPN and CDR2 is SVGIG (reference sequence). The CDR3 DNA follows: TGTGCCTGGAGTCGAGGGGGGGCGGGAGGTGTTTACGAGCAGTACTTC. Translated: CAWSRGGAGGVYEQYF. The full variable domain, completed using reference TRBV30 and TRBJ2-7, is SQTIHQWPATLVQPVGSPLSLECTVEGTSNPNLYWYRQAAGRGLQLLFYSVGIGQISSEVPQNLSASRPQDRQFILSSKKLLLSDSGFYLCAWSRGGAGGVYEQYFGPGTRLTVT.

CDR3 nucleotide sequence: TGCGCCAGCAGCTCTCTGGGGGACAGGAGCAATTCACCCCTCCACTTT. Translation: CASSSLGDRSNSPLHF. The V gene is TRBV5-1, the J gene TRBJ1-6; 8 nucleotides align to TRBD1. Germline V gene sequence: CDR1 SGHRS, CDR2 YFSETQ. CDR3 length: 16 residues. The ends lost 3 bases at V and 7 bases at J; junction bases unmatched: 9.

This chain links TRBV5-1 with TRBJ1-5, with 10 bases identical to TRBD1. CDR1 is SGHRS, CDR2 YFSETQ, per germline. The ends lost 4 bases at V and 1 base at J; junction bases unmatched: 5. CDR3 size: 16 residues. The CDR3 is CASSPGTGESNQPQHF. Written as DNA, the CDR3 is TGCGCCAGCAGCCCCGGGACAGGGGAAAGCAATCAGCCCCAGCATTTT.

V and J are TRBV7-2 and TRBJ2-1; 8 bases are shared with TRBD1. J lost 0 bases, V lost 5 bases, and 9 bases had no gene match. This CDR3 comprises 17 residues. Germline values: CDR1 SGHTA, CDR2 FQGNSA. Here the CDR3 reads CASSPPGGLSSYNEQFF. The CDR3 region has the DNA TGTGCCAGCAGCCCCCCAGGGGGCCTAAGCTCCTACAATGAGCAGTTCTTC. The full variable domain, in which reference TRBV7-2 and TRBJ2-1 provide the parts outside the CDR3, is GAGVSQSPSNKVTEKGKDVELRCDPISGHTALYWYRQSLGQGLEFLIYFQGNSAPDKSGLPSDRFSAERTGGSVSTLTIQRTQQEDSAVYLCASSPPGGLSSYNEQFFGPGTRLTVL.